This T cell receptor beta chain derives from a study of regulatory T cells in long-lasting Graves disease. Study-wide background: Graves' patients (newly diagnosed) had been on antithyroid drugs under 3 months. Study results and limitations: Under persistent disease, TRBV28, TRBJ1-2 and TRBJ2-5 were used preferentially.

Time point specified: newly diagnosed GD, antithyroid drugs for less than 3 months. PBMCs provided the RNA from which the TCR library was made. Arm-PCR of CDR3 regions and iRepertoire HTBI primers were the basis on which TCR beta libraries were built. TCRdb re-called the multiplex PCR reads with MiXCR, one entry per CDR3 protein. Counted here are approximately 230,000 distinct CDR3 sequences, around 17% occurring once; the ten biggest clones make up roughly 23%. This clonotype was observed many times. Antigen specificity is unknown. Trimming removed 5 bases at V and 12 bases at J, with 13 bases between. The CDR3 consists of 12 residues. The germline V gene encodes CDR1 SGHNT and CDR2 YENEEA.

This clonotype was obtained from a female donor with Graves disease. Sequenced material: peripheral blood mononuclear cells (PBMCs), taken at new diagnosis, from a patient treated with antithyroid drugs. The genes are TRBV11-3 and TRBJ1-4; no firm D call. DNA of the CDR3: TGTGCCAGCAGCCGGGTCCAAGGTCAACTGTTTTTT. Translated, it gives CASSRVQGQLFF. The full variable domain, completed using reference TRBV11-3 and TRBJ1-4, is EAGVVQSPRYKIIEKKQPVAFWCNPISGHNTLYWYLQNLGQGPELLIRYENEEAVDDSQLPKDRFSAERLKGVDSTLKIQPAELGDSAVYLCASSRVQGQLFFGSGTQLSVL.